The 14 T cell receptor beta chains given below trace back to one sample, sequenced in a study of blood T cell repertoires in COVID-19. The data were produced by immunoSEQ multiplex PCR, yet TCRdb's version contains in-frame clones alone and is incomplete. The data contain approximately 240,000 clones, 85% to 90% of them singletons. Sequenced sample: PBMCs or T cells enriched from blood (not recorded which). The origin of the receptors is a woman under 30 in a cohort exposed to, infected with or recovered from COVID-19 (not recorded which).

CDR3 loop: CASSGQGVYEQYF. In DNA form, the CDR3 reads TGTGCCAGCTCGGGACAGGGGGTCTACGAGCAGTACTTC. The chain couples TRBV18 to TRBJ2-7, with 11 bases fitting TRBD1. The CDR3 loop spans 13 amino acids. Germline CDR1 KGHSH, CDR2 LQKENI. The ends lost 6 bases at V and 3 bases at J; junction bases unmatched: 1.

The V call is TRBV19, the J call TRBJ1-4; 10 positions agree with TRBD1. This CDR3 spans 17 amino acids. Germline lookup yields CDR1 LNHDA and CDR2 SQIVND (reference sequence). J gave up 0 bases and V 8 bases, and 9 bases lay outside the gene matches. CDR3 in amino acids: CASGDRGRPSTNEKLFF. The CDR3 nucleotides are TGTGCCAGTGGAGACAGGGGGCGCCCCTCAACTAATGAAAAACTGTTTTTT.

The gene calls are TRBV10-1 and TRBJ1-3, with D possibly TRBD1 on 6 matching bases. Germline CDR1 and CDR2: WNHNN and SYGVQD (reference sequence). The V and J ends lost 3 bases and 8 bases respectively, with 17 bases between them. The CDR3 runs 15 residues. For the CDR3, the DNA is TGCGCCAGCAGTGAAGGTCCCAGGGGCCGGGACACCATATATTTT. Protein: CASSEGPRGRDTIYF.

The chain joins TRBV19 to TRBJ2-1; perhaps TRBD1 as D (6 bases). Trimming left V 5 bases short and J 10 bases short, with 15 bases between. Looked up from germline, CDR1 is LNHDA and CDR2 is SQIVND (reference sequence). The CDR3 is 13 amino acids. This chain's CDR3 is CASSLGAGMEQFF. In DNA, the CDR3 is TGTGCCAGTAGTCTGGGGGCCGGCATGGAGCAGTTCTTC.

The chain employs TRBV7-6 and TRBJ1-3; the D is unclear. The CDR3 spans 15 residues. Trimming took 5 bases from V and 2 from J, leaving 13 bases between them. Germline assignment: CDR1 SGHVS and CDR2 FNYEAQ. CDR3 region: CASSPRPETGNTIYF. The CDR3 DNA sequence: TGTGCCAGCAGCCCACGCCCAGAAACTGGAAACACCATATATTTT.

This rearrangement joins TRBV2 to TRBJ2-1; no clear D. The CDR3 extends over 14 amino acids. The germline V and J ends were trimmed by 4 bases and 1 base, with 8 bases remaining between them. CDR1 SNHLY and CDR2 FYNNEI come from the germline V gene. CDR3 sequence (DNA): TGTGCCAGCAGTGCTACAGAGTCCTACAATGAGCAGTTCTTC. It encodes CASSATESYNEQFF.

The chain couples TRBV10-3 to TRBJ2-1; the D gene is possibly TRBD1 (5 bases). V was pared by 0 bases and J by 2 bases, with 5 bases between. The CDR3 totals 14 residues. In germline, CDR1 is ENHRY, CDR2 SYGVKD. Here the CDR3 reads CAISESTAYNEQFF. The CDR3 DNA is TGTGCCATCAGTGAGTCGACAGCCTACAATGAGCAGTTCTTC.

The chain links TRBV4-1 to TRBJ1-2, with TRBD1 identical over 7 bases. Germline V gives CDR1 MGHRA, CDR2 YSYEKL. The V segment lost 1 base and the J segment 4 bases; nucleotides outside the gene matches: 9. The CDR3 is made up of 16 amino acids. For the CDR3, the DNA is TGCGCCAGCAGCCAAGGGAGACCGGCAGGGGGCTATGGCTACACCTTC. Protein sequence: CASSQGRPAGGYGYTF.

As DNA, the CDR3 is TGTGCCAGCAGTCCCCATGCGGGGGGGCGCTACGAGCAGTACTTC. It encodes CASSPHAGGRYEQYF. V gene TRBV6-6 combines with J gene TRBJ2-7; 9 nucleotides agree with TRBD2. V dropped 5 bases and J dropped 3; count of bases not matched to a gene: 8. CDR1 and CDR2 (germline): MNHNY, SVGAGI (reference sequence). The CDR3 sequence is 15 residues long.

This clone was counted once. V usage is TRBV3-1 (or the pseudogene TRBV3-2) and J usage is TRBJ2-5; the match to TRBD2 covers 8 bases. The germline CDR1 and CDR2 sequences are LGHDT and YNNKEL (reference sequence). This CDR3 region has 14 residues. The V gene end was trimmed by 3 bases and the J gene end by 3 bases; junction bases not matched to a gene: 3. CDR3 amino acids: CASSQTGGEETQYF. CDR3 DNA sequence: TGTGCCAGCAGCCAGACGGGGGGGGAAGAGACCCAGTACTTC.

The CDR3 protein is CASSIGTSGANEQFF. DNA of the CDR3: TGTGCCAGTAGTATTGGGACTAGTGGGGCCAATGAGCAGTTCTTC. The gene calls are TRBV19 and TRBJ2-1, with 8 bases that match TRBD2. The CDR3 covers 15 residues. CDR1 and CDR2 from the germline V gene are LNHDA and SQIVND (reference sequence). V lost 3 bases, J lost 6 bases, and 7 bases stayed unmatched.

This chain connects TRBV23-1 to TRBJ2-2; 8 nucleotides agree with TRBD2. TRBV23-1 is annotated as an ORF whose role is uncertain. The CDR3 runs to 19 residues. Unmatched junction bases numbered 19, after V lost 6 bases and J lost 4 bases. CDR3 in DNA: TGCGCCAGCAGCCACCCCCCCCCGGAGCGGGGGAACGGCACCGGGGAGCTGTTTTTT. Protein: CASSHPPPERGNGTGELFF.

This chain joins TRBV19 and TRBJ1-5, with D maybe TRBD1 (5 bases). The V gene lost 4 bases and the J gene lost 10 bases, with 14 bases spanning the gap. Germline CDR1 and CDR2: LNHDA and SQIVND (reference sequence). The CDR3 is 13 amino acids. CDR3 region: CASSTTRDGPQHF. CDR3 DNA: TGTGCCAGTAGTACCACCAGGGATGGCCCCCAGCATTTT. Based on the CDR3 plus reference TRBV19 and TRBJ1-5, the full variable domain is DGGITQSPKYLFRKEGQNVTLSCEQNLNHDAMYWYRQDPGQGLRLIYYSQIVNDFQKGDIAEGYSVSREKKESFPLTVTSAQKNPTAFYLCASSTTRDGPQHFGDGTRLSIL.

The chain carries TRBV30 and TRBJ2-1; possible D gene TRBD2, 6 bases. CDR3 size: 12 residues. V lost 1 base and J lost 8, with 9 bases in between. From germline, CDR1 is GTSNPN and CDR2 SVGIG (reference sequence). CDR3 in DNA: TGTGCCTGGAGTGGCGGCGGGGATGAGCAGTTCTTC. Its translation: CAWSGGGDEQFF.